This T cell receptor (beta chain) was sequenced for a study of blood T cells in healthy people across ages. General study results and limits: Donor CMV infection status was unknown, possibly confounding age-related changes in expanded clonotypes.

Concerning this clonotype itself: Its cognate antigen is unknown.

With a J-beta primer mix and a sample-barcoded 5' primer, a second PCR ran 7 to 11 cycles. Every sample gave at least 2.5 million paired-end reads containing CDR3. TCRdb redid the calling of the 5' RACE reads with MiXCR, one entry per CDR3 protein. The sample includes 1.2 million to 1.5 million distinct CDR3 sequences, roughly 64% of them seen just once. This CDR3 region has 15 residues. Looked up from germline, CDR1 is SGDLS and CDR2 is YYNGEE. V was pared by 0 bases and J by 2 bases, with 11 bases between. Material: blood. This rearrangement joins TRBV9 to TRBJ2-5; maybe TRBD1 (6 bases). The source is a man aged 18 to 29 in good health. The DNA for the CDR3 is TGTGCCAGCAGCGTAGAAGGGACAACTCAAGAGACCCAGTACTTC. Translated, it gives CASSVEGTTQETQYF.